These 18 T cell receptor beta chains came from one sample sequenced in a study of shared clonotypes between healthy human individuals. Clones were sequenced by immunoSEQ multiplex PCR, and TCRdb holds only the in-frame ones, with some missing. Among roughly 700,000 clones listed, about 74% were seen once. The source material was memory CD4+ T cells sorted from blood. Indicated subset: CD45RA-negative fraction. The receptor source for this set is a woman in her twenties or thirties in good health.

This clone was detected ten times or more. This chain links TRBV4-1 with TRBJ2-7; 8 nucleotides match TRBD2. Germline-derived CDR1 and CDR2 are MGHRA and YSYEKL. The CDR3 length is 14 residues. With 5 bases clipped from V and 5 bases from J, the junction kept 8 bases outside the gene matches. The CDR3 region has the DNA TGCGCCAGCAGCGGAACGGGAGGGGTGCACGAGCAGTACTTC. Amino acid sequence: CASSGTGGVHEQYF.

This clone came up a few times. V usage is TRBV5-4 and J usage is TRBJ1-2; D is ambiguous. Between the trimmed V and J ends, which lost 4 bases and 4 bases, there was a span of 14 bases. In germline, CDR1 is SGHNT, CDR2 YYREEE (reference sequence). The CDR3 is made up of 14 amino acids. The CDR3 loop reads CASSPGSESYGYTF. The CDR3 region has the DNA TGTGCCAGCAGCCCCGGGTCTGAGTCCTATGGCTACACCTTC.

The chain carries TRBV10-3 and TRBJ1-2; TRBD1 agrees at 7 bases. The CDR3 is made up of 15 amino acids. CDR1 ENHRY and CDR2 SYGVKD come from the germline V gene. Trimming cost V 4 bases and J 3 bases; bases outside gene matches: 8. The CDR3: CAISGMTGMYYGYTF. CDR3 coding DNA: TGTGCCATCAGTGGTATGACAGGGATGTACTATGGCTACACCTTC.

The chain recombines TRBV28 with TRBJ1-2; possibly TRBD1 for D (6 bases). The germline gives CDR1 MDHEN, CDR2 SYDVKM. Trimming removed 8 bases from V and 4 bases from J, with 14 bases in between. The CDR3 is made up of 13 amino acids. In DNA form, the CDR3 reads TGTGCCAGCGGGGGCGCGGGAGGCTATGGCTACACCTTC. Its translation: CASGGAGGYGYTF.

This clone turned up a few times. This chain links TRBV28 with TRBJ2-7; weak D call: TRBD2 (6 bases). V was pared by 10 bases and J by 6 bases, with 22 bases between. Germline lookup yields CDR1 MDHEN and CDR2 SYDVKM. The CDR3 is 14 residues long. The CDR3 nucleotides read TGTGCCATCGTAAAGGCGACTAGTTCGGCCGAGCAGTACTTC. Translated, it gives CAIVKATSSAEQYF.

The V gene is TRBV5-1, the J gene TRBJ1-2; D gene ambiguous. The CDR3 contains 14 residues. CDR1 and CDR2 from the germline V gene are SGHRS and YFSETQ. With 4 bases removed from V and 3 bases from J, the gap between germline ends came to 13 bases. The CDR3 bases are TGCGCCAGCAGCCCCCTAGGAGGGTACTATGGCTACACCTTC. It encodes CASSPLGGYYGYTF. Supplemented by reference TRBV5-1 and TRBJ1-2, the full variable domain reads KAGVTQTPRYLIKTRGQQVTLSCSPISGHRSVSWYQQTPGQGLQFLFEYFSETQRNKGNFPGRFSGRQFSNSRSEMNVSTLELGDSALYLCASSPLGGYYGYTFGSGTRLTVV.

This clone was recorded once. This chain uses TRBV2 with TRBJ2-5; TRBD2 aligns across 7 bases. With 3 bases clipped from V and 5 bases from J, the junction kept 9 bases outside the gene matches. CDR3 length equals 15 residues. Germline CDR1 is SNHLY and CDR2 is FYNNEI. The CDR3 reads CASSDFAGVGETQYF. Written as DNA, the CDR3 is TGTGCCAGCAGTGATTTCGCGGGAGTGGGTGAGACCCAGTACTTC.

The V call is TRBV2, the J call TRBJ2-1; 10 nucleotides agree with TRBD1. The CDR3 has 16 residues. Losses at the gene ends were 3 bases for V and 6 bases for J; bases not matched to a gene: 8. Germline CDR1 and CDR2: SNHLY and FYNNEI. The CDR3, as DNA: TGTGCCAGCAGTGAGACCGGGACAGGGGTCCGCAATGAGCAGTTCTTC. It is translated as CASSETGTGVRNEQFF.

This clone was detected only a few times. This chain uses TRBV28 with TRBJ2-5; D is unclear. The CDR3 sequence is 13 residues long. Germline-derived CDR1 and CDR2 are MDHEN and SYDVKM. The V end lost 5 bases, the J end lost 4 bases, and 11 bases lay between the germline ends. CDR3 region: CASSKTILETQYF. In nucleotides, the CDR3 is TGTGCCAGCAGTAAGACGATCTTAGAGACCCAGTACTTC.

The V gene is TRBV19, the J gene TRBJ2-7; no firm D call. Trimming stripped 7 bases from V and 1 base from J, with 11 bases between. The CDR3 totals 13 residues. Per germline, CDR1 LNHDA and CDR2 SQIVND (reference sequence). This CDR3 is CASKVDGSYEQYF. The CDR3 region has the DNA TGTGCCAGTAAAGTCGACGGTTCCTACGAGCAGTACTTC.

CDR3 sequence: CASSLASGRADNEQYF. CDR3 bases: TGTGCCAGCAGCTTGGCTAGCGGGAGGGCCGATAACGAGCAGTACTTC. The chain has TRBV5-4 and TRBJ2-7; 12 nucleotides line up with TRBD2. The CDR3 is made up of 16 amino acids. Trimming took 0 bases from V and 5 from J; bases not matched to a gene: 6. Per the germline V gene, CDR1 is SGHNT and CDR2 is YYREEE (reference sequence).

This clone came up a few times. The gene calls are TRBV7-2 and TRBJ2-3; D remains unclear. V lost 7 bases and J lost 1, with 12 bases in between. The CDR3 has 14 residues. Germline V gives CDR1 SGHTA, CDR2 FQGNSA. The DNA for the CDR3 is TGTGCCAGCACGTCTTACTCGCGCACAGATACGCAGTATTTT. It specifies CASTSYSRTDTQYF.

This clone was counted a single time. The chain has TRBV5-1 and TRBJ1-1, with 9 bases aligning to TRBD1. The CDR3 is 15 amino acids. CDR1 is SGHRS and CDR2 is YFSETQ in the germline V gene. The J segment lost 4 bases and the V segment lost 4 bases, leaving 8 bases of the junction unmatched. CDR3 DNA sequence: TGCGCCAGCAGCCCCGGACAGGGGATAGGCACTGAAGCTTTCTTT. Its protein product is CASSPGQGIGTEAFF.

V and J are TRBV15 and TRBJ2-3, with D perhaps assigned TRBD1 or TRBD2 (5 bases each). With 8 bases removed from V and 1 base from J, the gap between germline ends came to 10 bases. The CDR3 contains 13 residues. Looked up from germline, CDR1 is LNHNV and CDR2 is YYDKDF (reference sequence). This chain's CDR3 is CATRRGGTDTQYF. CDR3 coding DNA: TGTGCCACCCGGCGAGGGGGCACAGATACGCAGTATTTT.

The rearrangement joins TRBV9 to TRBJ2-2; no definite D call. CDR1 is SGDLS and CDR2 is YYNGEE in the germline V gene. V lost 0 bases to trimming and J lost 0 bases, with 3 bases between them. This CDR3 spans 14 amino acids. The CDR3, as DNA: TGTGCCAGCAGCGTAGACCCGAACACCGGGGAGCTGTTTTTT. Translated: CASSVDPNTGELFF.

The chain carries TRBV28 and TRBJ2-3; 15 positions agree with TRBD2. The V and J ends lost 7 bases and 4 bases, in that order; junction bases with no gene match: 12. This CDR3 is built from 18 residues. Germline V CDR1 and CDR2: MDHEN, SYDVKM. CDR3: CASNGLAGGYRVADTQYF. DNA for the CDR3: TGTGCCAGCAATGGACTAGCGGGAGGGTATAGGGTCGCAGATACGCAGTATTTT.

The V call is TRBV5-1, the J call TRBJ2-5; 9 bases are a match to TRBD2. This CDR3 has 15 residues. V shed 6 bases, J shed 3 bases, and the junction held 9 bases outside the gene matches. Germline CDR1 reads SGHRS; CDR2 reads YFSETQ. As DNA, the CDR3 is TGCGCCAGCACCAGACTAGCGGAGGGGGAAGAGACCCAGTACTTC. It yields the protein CASTRLAEGEETQYF.

The CDR3 loop reads CASSSAAAGFTYNEQFF. CDR3 bases: TGTGCCAGCAGCTCGGCGGCAGCGGGATTTACCTACAATGAGCAGTTCTTC. This chain uses TRBV7-3 with TRBJ2-1; TRBD2 matches 7 bases. Germline lookup yields CDR1 SGHTA and CDR2 FQGTGA. After removal of 4 bases from V and 2 bases from J, the junction contained 11 bases not matched to a gene. The CDR3 length is 17 residues.